The sequence of this TCR beta chain was determined in a study of blood T cells in healthy people across ages. The authors ran a second PCR of about 6 to 11 cycles using a sample-barcoded 5' primer and a J-beta primer mix. Researchers report that a template-switch adaptor with 12 random nucleotides tagged each cDNA molecule. TCRdb reprocessed the 5' RACE reads via MiXCR and lists one record per CDR3 protein. The sample has roughly 1,800,000 distinct CDR3 sequences; roughly 50% are singletons. The CDR3 has 14 amino acids. CDR1 is SEHNR and CDR2 is FQNEAQ in the germline V gene (reference sequence). With 1 base removed from V and 7 bases from J, the gap between germline ends came to 11 bases. Study-wide points: While age rose, TCR beta diversity per million T cells dropped in a roughly linear way.

As concerns this clonotype: What it recognizes is unknown.

Input material: blood. The receptor comes from a woman aged 40 to 50 in good health. The V call is TRBV7-9, the J call TRBJ2-1; D uncertain. CDR3 in amino acids: CASSLVGRQNEQFF. The CDR3 DNA is TGTGCCAGCAGCTTAGTGGGCCGCCAAAATGAGCAGTTCTTC.